Presented here are 32 T cell receptor beta chains from one specimen sequenced in a study of blood T cell repertoires in COVID-19. Sequencing was performed with immunoSEQ multiplex PCR; in TCRdb, only in-frame clones are kept and a portion is missing. The sample contains a few hundred thousand clones, roughly 90% of which appear only once. Sequencing was performed on PBMCs or T cells enriched from blood (not recorded which). Receptor source: a woman aged 40 to 49 who had been exposed to COVID-19.

The V gene is TRBV2, the J gene TRBJ1-1; a possible D gene is TRBD1 (6 bases). V lost 6 bases and J 5 bases, leaving 16 bases between the germline ends. This CDR3 has 14 residues. Germline-derived CDR1 and CDR2 are SNHLY and FYNNEI. The CDR3 sequence: CASRILQGGTEAFF. Written as DNA, the CDR3 is TGTGCCAGCAGGATCTTACAGGGCGGGACTGAAGCTTTCTTT.

The chain combines TRBV15 with TRBJ2-5, with 12 positions matching TRBD2. CDR3 length: 15 residues. J lost 7 bases, V lost 2 bases, and 5 bases had no gene match. Per the germline V gene, CDR1 is LNHNV and CDR2 is YYDKDF (reference sequence). The chain's CDR3 is CATSRPSGRAGTQYF. The DNA for the CDR3 is TGTGCCACCAGCAGACCTAGCGGGAGGGCGGGGACCCAGTACTTC.

J is TRBJ2-7 and V is TRBV3-1 (or the pseudogene TRBV3-2), with 11 bases that match TRBD2. The length of the CDR3 is 16 residues. The junction had 7 bases not matched to a gene; V was cut back by 4 bases and J by 2 bases. Germline lookup yields CDR1 LGHDT and CDR2 YNNKEL (reference sequence). The CDR3: CASSLGLAGRPYEQYF. The CDR3 DNA reads TGTGCCAGCAGCCTCGGACTAGCGGGTAGACCCTACGAGCAGTACTTC.

J is TRBJ1-6 and V is TRBV5-4, with TRBD1 matching 9 bases. Per germline, CDR1 SGHNT and CDR2 YYREEE (reference sequence). The CDR3 loop spans 13 amino acids. With V trimmed by 4 bases and J by 9 bases, 2 bases remained unmatched. CDR3 nucleotides: TGTGCCAGCAGCCCGGGACAGGGTTCACCCCTCCACTTT. Amino acids: CASSPGQGSPLHF.

V usage is TRBV30 and J usage is TRBJ1-1; no clear D. This CDR3 is 16 amino acids long. Trimming stripped 3 bases from V and 0 bases from J, with 17 bases between. Germline V CDR1 and CDR2: GTSNPN, SVGIG (reference sequence). CDR3 residues: CAWRRSGKAMNTEAFF. The CDR3 DNA reads as TGTGCCTGGAGGCGGTCGGGGAAGGCTATGAACACTGAAGCTTTCTTT.

About this clone itself: This same CDR3 is encoded by further DNA sequences in the sample. This rearrangement joins TRBV19 to TRBJ1-1, with TRBD1 matching over 9 bases. The CDR3 has 13 amino acids. Germline CDR1 is LNHDA and CDR2 is SQIVND (reference sequence). The V and J ends lost 3 bases and 5 bases, in that order; junction bases with no gene match: 1. The CDR3 sequence is CASSIGTGTEAFF. CDR3 sequence (DNA): TGTGCCAGTAGTATTGGGACAGGGACTGAAGCTTTCTTT.

The chain recombines TRBV11-3 with TRBJ2-7; 7 nucleotides match TRBD2. V lost 4 bases to trimming and J lost 0 bases; unmatched junction nucleotides: 3. The CDR3 has 14 residues. CDR1 and CDR2 (germline): SGHNT, YENEEA. The DNA of the CDR3 is TGTGCCAGCAGCTCTCTAGCGGTCTCCTACGAGCAGTACTTC. Translated: CASSSLAVSYEQYF. The variable domain in full, completed from reference TRBV11-3 and TRBJ2-7, reads EAGVVQSPRYKIIEKKQPVAFWCNPISGHNTLYWYLQNLGQGPELLIRYENEEAVDDSQLPKDRFSAERLKGVDSTLKIQPAELGDSAVYLCASSSLAVSYEQYFGPGTRLTVT.

The CDR3 region has the DNA TGTGCCAGCAGTGAAGCCGCTGGAAACACCATATATTTT. Residues: CASSEAAGNTIYF. V and J are TRBV6-1 and TRBJ1-3; D unresolved. The CDR3 runs 13 residues. The V gene's germline CDR1 is MNHNS and CDR2 SASEGT. V lost 0 bases, J lost 2 bases, and 2 bases lay in between.

The chain recombines TRBV2 with TRBJ2-5; 9 nucleotides align to TRBD2. CDR1 and CDR2 (germline): SNHLY, FYNNEI. Trimming took 7 bases from V and 2 from J; bases not matched to a gene: 2. The CDR3 covers 13 residues. For the CDR3, the DNA is TGTGCCAGCAAGCGGGAGGCACAAGAGACCCAGTACTTC. Amino acids: CASKREAQETQYF.

The chain uses TRBV11-2 and TRBJ1-5, with 11 bases identical to TRBD1. Unmatched junction bases numbered 10, after V lost 4 bases and J lost 2 bases. Germline values: CDR1 SGHAT, CDR2 FQNNGV. This CDR3 is 18 amino acids long. As DNA, the CDR3 is TGTGCCAGCAGCTCGGACAGGGGGCCTCTTACGGGCAATCAGCCCCAGCATTTT. It encodes CASSSDRGPLTGNQPQHF.

The gene calls are TRBV18 and TRBJ2-2; D might be TRBD2 (6 bases). Germline values: CDR1 KGHSH, CDR2 LQKENI. V lost 3 bases and J lost 7, with 12 bases in between. CDR3 length equals 14 residues. DNA of the CDR3: TGTGCCAGCTCACCTGATCTGGGAGGCGGGGAGCTGTTTTTT. Translation: CASSPDLGGGELFF. The full variable domain, with the rest looked up from reference TRBV18 and TRBJ2-2, is NAGVMQNPRHLVRRRGQEARLRCSPMKGHSHVYWYRQLPEEGLKFMVYLQKENIIDESGMPKERFSAEFPKEGPSILRIQQVVRGDSAAYFCASSPDLGGGELFFGEGSRLTVL.

The chain recombines TRBV4-1 with TRBJ2-7; 12 nucleotides line up with TRBD2. This CDR3 contains 16 residues. J lost 1 base, V lost 4 bases, and 5 bases had no gene match. Germline assignment: CDR1 MGHRA and CDR2 YSYEKL. CDR3 amino acids: CASSPLAGGTSYEQYF. Here the CDR3 DNA reads TGCGCCAGCAGCCCCCTAGCGGGAGGGACTTCCTACGAGCAGTACTTC.

This clone has just one count. The V call is TRBV5-1, the J call TRBJ1-1; maybe TRBD1 (5 bases). V lost 4 bases to trimming and J lost 4 bases, with 20 bases between them. This CDR3 has 16 residues. Germline V gene data show CDR1 as SGHRS and CDR2 as YFSETQ. This CDR3 is CASSAQPGGSSTEAFF. The CDR3 DNA reads TGCGCCAGCAGCGCCCAACCGGGGGGATCAAGCACTGAAGCTTTCTTT.

J is TRBJ1-2 and V is TRBV6-2 or TRBV6-3; 8 nucleotides match TRBD1. This CDR3 contains 15 residues. In germline, CDR1 is MNHEY, CDR2 SVGEGT. V shed 2 bases and J 7 bases; nucleotides not matched to a gene: 9. In nucleotides, the CDR3 is TGTGCCAGCAGTTACCGTTCGTCAGGGGGCTTTGGCTACACCTTC. Translation: CASSYRSSGGFGYTF.

The chain recombines TRBV12-2 with TRBJ2-3; the table assigns TRBD2, which was not confirmed against the DNA. TRBV12-2 counts as a pseudogene. CDR3 length: 15 amino acids. Written as DNA, the CDR3 is TGTGCAAGTCGCTTAGCGCGGTCCCTATCAGATACGCAGTATTTT. Amino acids: CASRLARSLSDTQYF.

The chain recombines TRBV9 with TRBJ1-5; 9 bases agree with TRBD1. Germline V CDR1 and CDR2: SGDLS, YYNGEE. V lost 4 bases and J lost 4; bases outside the gene matches: 6. The CDR3 covers 15 residues. The CDR3 nucleotides are TGTGCCAGCAGCCCCGGGACAGGGATAAATCAGCCCCAGCATTTT. This codes for CASSPGTGINQPQHF.

This chain connects TRBV5-4 to TRBJ2-6, with 10 nucleotides matching TRBD1. V lost 3 bases and J lost 0; bases outside the gene matches: 6. The CDR3 runs to 18 residues. Germline V gives CDR1 SGHNT, CDR2 YYREEE (reference sequence). The CDR3 coding sequence is TGTGCCAGCAGCTCGACAGGGGGCGCCCCCTCTGGGGCCAACGTCCTGACTTTC. It specifies CASSSTGGAPSGANVLTF.

This chain joins TRBV19 and TRBJ2-1; TRBD1 matches 8 bases. V dropped 1 base and J dropped 16; count of bases not matched to a gene: 9. Germline loops: CDR1 LNHDA, CDR2 SQIVND (reference sequence). This CDR3 spans 13 amino acids. The CDR3 nucleotides read TGTGCCAGTAGTATAGGGACAGGGCGTTCTTATTTCTTC. Protein: CASSIGTGRSYFF.

This chain uses TRBV18 with TRBJ1-4; D possibly corresponds to TRBD1 (6 bases). V shed 4 bases and J shed 5 bases, with 14 bases lying between them. Germline V gives CDR1 KGHSH, CDR2 LQKENI. The CDR3 has 15 amino acids. The CDR3 region is CASSRNPGANEKLFF. In DNA form, the CDR3 reads TGTGCCAGCTCACGAAACCCAGGGGCGAATGAAAAACTGTTTTTT.

This chain links TRBV7-2 with TRBJ2-7; 10 bases fit TRBD2. Unmatched junction bases numbered 5, after V lost 4 bases and J lost 2 bases. The CDR3 has 15 residues. Germline values: CDR1 SGHTA, CDR2 FQGNSA. CDR3 amino acids: CASSSSGSEAYEQYF. The CDR3 region has the DNA TGTGCCAGCAGCTCTAGCGGGAGTGAGGCCTACGAGCAGTACTTC.

CDR3 loop: CASSPGDYEQYF. DNA for the CDR3: TGTGCCAGTAGCCCGGGAGACTACGAGCAGTACTTC. The chain recombines TRBV19 with TRBJ2-7; D may be TRBD2 (6 bases). Germline V gene lookup returns CDR1 LNHDA and CDR2 SQIVND (reference sequence). Deletions cut 6 bases from V and 3 bases from J, with 9 bases between. This CDR3 contains 12 residues.

V gene TRBV12-5 combines with J gene TRBJ1-2; TRBD1 agrees at 9 bases. The ends lost 1 base at V and 5 bases at J; junction bases unmatched: 5. The germline CDR1 and CDR2 sequences are LGHNT and FRNRAP. There are 15 residues in the CDR3. The DNA of the CDR3 is TGTGCTAGTGGTTTGGCACCGGGACAGGGATATGGCTACACCTTC. Residues: CASGLAPGQGYGYTF.

This clone was seen only a few times. The rearrangement uses TRBV25-1 and TRBJ2-2, with 12 bases matching TRBD1. From germline, CDR1 is MGHDK and CDR2 SYGVNS. V lost 4 bases and J lost 7; bases outside the gene matches: 7. The CDR3 is 16 amino acids. This chain's CDR3 is CASSVGQGARGGELFF. The CDR3 DNA follows: TGTGCCAGCAGTGTGGGACAGGGGGCACGAGGCGGGGAGCTGTTTTTT. Complete variable domain (other parts from reference TRBV25-1 and TRBJ2-2): EADIYQTPRYLVIGTGKKITLECSQTMGHDKMYWYQQDPGMELHLIHYSYGVNSTEKGDLSSESTVSRIRTEHFPLTLESARPSHTSQYLCASSVGQGARGGELFFGEGSRLTVL.

This chain connects TRBV4-1 to TRBJ2-2; D is unresolved. Per the germline V gene, CDR1 is MGHRA and CDR2 is YSYEKL. V gave up 7 bases and J gave up 11 bases, with 23 bases separating them. This CDR3 region has 15 residues. CDR3 sequence: CASNEPGSILRELFF. As DNA, the CDR3 is TGCGCCAGCAACGAACCGGGTTCCATCCTCCGCGAGCTGTTTTTT.

This chain connects TRBV7-9 to TRBJ1-5, with TRBD1 matching 7 bases. CDR3 length equals 17 residues. Looked up from germline, CDR1 is SEHNR and CDR2 is FQNEAQ (reference sequence). The J segment lost 4 bases and the V segment lost 5 bases, leaving 14 bases of the junction unmatched. CDR3 in DNA: TGTGCCAGCAGCCTCGGTGCAGGGGGGCTAGGGAATCAGCCCCAGCATTTT. This gives the protein CASSLGAGGLGNQPQHF.

The chain uses TRBV6-5 and TRBJ1-1; maybe TRBD1 (6 bases). CDR3 length: 15 residues. V was trimmed by 0 bases and J by 5 bases, leaving 13 bases between them. Germline-derived CDR1 and CDR2 are MNHEY and SVGAGI. The CDR3 DNA sequence: TGTGCCAGCAGTTACTCAGGGATTGGGACAACTGAAGCTTTCTTT. It is translated as CASSYSGIGTTEAFF.

The V and J genes are TRBV27 and TRBJ2-1; a weak D match, TRBD1 (5 bases). Germline V gene data show CDR1 as MNHEY and CDR2 as SMNVEV (reference sequence). Trimming shortened V by 2 bases and J by 5 bases, and 10 bases separated the two germline ends. This CDR3 comprises 14 residues. The CDR3 loop reads CASSLGAPNNEQFF. The CDR3 region has the DNA TGTGCCAGCAGTTTAGGGGCTCCGAACAATGAGCAGTTCTTC.

V is TRBV9 and J is TRBJ2-1; the D gene is possibly TRBD2 (6 bases). This CDR3 comprises 15 residues. The V end lost 1 base, the J end lost 3 bases, and 11 bases lay between the germline ends. Germline assignment: CDR1 SGDLS and CDR2 YYNGEE. The DNA for the CDR3 is TGTGCCAGCAGCGTAATTGGTAGCGGCTACAATGAGCAGTTCTTC. Translated, it gives CASSVIGSGYNEQFF.

The gene calls are TRBV24-1 and TRBJ2-3, with 14 positions matching TRBD2. Germline values: CDR1 KGHDR, CDR2 SFDVKD. J was trimmed by 2 bases and V by 3 bases; bases with no gene match: 6. This CDR3 comprises 18 residues. CDR3 residues: CATSDQGLAGEDTDTQYF. CDR3 in DNA: TGTGCCACCAGTGATCAGGGACTAGCGGGGGAAGACACAGATACGCAGTATTTT.

V usage is TRBV4-3 and J usage is TRBJ2-7, with 9 bases lining up with TRBD2. This CDR3 spans 15 amino acids. In germline, CDR1 is LGHNA, CDR2 YSLEER. The junction had 7 bases not matched to a gene; V was cut back by 1 base and J by 6 bases. The DNA for the CDR3 is TGCGCCAGCAGCCAAGTAGGAGCGGGAGGTCTCGAGCAGTACTTC. Translated: CASSQVGAGGLEQYF.

The chain joins TRBV20-1 to TRBJ1-5; 8 bases are shared with TRBD1. CDR1 and CDR2 from the germline V gene are DFQATT and SNEGSKA (reference sequence). The CDR3 runs to 15 residues. The junction had 11 bases not matched to a gene; V was cut back by 3 bases and J by 7 bases. CDR3 coding DNA: TGCAGTGCTAGTGTCCCGGGACAGGTTGGGCAGCCCCAGCATTTT. Its protein product is CSASVPGQVGQPQHF.

This chain uses TRBV2 with TRBJ1-4, with 8 bases matching TRBD1. The CDR3 contains 14 residues. V lost 6 bases, J lost 6 bases, and 6 bases stayed unmatched. Germline CDR1 SNHLY, CDR2 FYNNEI. The DNA for the CDR3 is TGTGCCAGCAGGGCAGGGGGCACGGATGAAAAACTGTTTTTT. Residues: CASRAGGTDEKLFF. The full variable domain, its missing parts supplied by reference TRBV2 and TRBJ1-4, is EPEVTQTPSHQVTQMGQEVILRCVPISNHLYFYWYRQILGQKVEFLVSFYNNEISEKSEIFDDQFSVERPDGSNFTLKIRSTKLEDSAMYFCASRAGGTDEKLFFGSGTQLSVL.